The 17 T cell receptor beta chains in this list originate from one sample, sequenced in a study of blood T cell repertoires in COVID-19. Assay: immunoSEQ multiplex PCR; the TCRdb copy retains only in-frame clones and omits some. The sample yields around 380,000 clones, around 87% seen once. What was sequenced was PBMCs or T cells enriched from blood (not recorded which). The receptors were gathered from a man aged 30-40 years who had recovered from COVID-19.

The chain uses TRBV6-4 and TRBJ2-1; TRBD2 aligns across 13 bases. V shed 4 bases, J shed 4 bases, and the junction held 16 bases outside the gene matches. CDR1 MRHNA and CDR2 SNTAGT come from the germline V gene. This CDR3 is built from 20 residues. The CDR3: CASSGSGRQGGLAGYNEQFF. The CDR3, as DNA: TGTGCCAGCAGTGGGTCTGGTCGACAGGGGGGACTAGCGGGGTACAATGAGCAGTTCTTC.

V and J are TRBV6-1 and TRBJ1-4; the D gene is possibly TRBD1 (5 bases). The CDR3 extends over 14 amino acids. Trimming pared 3 bases from V and 10 bases from J, leaving 15 bases between. Per germline, CDR1 MNHNS and CDR2 SASEGT. DNA of the CDR3: TGTGCCAGCAGTGACAGGCAGGTGGGGGGAAAACTGTTTTTT. Translated: CASSDRQVGGKLFF.

V gene TRBV10-3 combines with J gene TRBJ1-3; a possible D gene is TRBD1 (6 bases). Trimming removed 2 bases at V and 3 bases at J, with 14 bases between. Germline V CDR1 and CDR2: ENHRY, SYGVKD. The CDR3 extends over 16 amino acids. The CDR3, as DNA: TGTGCCATCAGTGAGGGGGACACCAAGGGTGGAAACACCATATATTTT. Protein sequence: CAISEGDTKGGNTIYF.

The gene calls are TRBV6-1 and TRBJ2-7; D may be TRBD1 (6 bases). V was trimmed by 2 bases and J by 0 bases, leaving 17 bases between them. The CDR3 spans 17 residues. Germline loops: CDR1 MNHNS, CDR2 SASEGT. In DNA, the CDR3 is TGTGCCAGCAGTGAAAGGGGGTTTCCATCGAGCTCCTACGAGCAGTACTTC. Its protein product is CASSERGFPSSSYEQYF.

This clone has just a few counts. The chain recombines TRBV11-2 with TRBJ1-4, with no clear D. The CDR3 consists of 15 residues. Trimming took 0 bases from V and 8 from J, leaving 13 bases between them. Per the germline V gene, CDR1 is SGHAT and CDR2 is FQNNGV. CDR3 bases: TGTGCCAGCAGCTTAGATAGAGGCCGGGAAGAAAAACTGTTTTTT. It yields the protein CASSLDRGREEKLFF.

The chain uses TRBV4-1 and TRBJ1-2; 7 nucleotides align to TRBD1. CDR1 MGHRA and CDR2 YSYEKL come from the germline V gene. V was pared by 4 bases and J by 2 bases, with 7 bases of the junction left unmatched. The CDR3 has 15 residues. The CDR3 region has the DNA TGCGCCAGCAGCCCCCCTGGAGGGGGCAACTATGGCTACACCTTC. Its translation: CASSPPGGGNYGYTF.

V is TRBV6-4 and J is TRBJ1-2, with 7 bases matching TRBD1. The CDR3 length is 14 residues. Germline CDR1 and CDR2: MRHNA and SNTAGT. J gave up 7 bases and V 5 bases, and 10 bases lay outside the gene matches. The CDR3: CASSPQGGGGGYTF. DNA of the CDR3: TGTGCCAGCAGTCCACAAGGGGGCGGAGGTGGCTACACCTTC.

This clone has only a few counts. The chain employs TRBV9 and TRBJ1-3; no clear D gene. CDR1 is SGDLS, CDR2 YYNGEE, per germline. The V end was cut by 3 bases, the J end by 3 bases, with 16 bases between. The CDR3 is made up of 16 amino acids. CDR3 sequence reads: CASSARLPGIGNTIYF. In DNA, the CDR3 is TGTGCCAGCAGCGCCAGACTCCCGGGGATTGGAAACACCATATATTTT.

This clone was counted between two and nine times. J is TRBJ1-2 and V is TRBV2; TRBD1 matches 10 bases. CDR3 length: 14 residues. With 5 bases clipped from V and 3 bases from J, the junction kept 3 bases outside the gene matches. Germline assignment: CDR1 SNHLY and CDR2 FYNNEI. The CDR3 loop reads CASSSGTGDYGYTF. The CDR3 DNA reads as TGTGCCAGCAGTTCAGGGACAGGGGACTATGGCTACACCTTC.

This sequence joins TRBV9 and TRBJ2-3, with 13 positions matching TRBD2. Germline V gives CDR1 SGDLS, CDR2 YYNGEE. The CDR3 totals 16 residues. V shed 4 bases and J 5 bases; nucleotides not matched to a gene: 7. The CDR3 DNA reads as TGTGCCAGCAGCCCGGGGACTAGCGGGGAGAGAGATACGCAGTATTTT. Protein product: CASSPGTSGERDTQYF.

Details on this clone: The germline gene is not matched at one end of the junction; a read error may be the cause. The genes are TRBV18 and TRBJ1-2; D is uncertain. Germline V gene sequence: CDR1 KGHSH, CDR2 LQKENI. The CDR3 sequence is 12 residues long. The CDR3 DNA reads as TGTGCCAGCTCACCACGGGAGGGCGCGGTGTACTTC. Protein: CASSPREGAVYF.

The chain carries TRBV12-5 and TRBJ2-3; D is possibly TRBD2 (6 bases). The V end was cut by 7 bases, the J end by 6 bases, with 17 bases between. The CDR3 length is 14 residues. Germline CDR1 and CDR2: LGHNT and FRNRAP. The CDR3 sequence: CASADRGGVDTQYF. DNA of the CDR3: TGTGCTAGTGCCGACCGGGGCGGGGTTGATACGCAGTATTTT.

This clone was found a few times. The gene calls are TRBV30 and TRBJ1-1; no definite D call. The germline gives CDR1 GTSNPN, CDR2 SVGIG (reference sequence). V lost 4 bases to trimming and J lost 1 base, with 4 bases between them. This CDR3 spans 11 amino acids. CDR3 coding DNA: TGTGCCTGGACCAGGAACACTGAAGCTTTCTTT. It codes for CAWTRNTEAFF.

Details on this clone: This sample also contains other DNA sequences that code for the same CDR3. The V gene is TRBV14, the J gene TRBJ1-1; no definite D call. The CDR3 totals 13 residues. Germline V CDR1 and CDR2: SGHDN, FVKESK. The V end was cut by 4 bases, the J end by 2 bases, with 8 bases between. The CDR3 here is CASSPLRNTEAFF. The CDR3 DNA reads as TGTGCCAGCAGCCCACTCCGAAACACTGAAGCTTTCTTT.

V and J are TRBV2 and TRBJ1-5; 10 nucleotides agree with TRBD1. The CDR3 extends over 20 amino acids. V gave up 6 bases and J gave up 7 bases; unmatched junction bases: 24. Germline-derived CDR1 and CDR2 are SNHLY and FYNNEI. DNA for the CDR3: TGTGCCAGCAGCCGGGACAGGGGTGGCCTGCGAGTTTCTGCGGGGCAGCCCCAGCATTTT. Its protein is CASSRDRGGLRVSAGQPQHF.

This chain joins TRBV6-5 and TRBJ1-2; D gene unclear. The CDR3 runs to 15 residues. Between the trimmed V and J ends, which lost 5 bases and 4 bases, there was a span of 17 bases. CDR1 is MNHEY and CDR2 is SVGAGI in the germline V gene. The CDR3 DNA reads TGTGCCAGCAGTCCTACACCGGACTACACCTATGGCTACACCTTC. It encodes CASSPTPDYTYGYTF.

The rearrangement links TRBV14 to TRBJ2-6; possibly TRBD1 for D (6 bases). The CDR3 runs 18 residues. CDR1 and CDR2 from the germline V gene are SGHDN and FVKESK. With 4 bases removed from V and 0 bases from J, the gap between germline ends came to 16 bases. CDR3 sequence reads: CASSPSGTSSSGANVLTF. The CDR3, as DNA: TGTGCCAGCAGCCCCTCCGGGACATCGAGCTCTGGGGCCAACGTCCTGACTTTC.